These T cell receptor beta chains were read from a single sample in a study of T cells after yellow fever vaccination. One entry per CDR3 protein, called by TCRdb with MiXCR from the 5' RACE reads. The sample consists of approximately 450,000 distinct CDR3 sequences, roughly 20% of them appearing once. The specimen comprised PBMCs, sampled before the yellow fever booster vaccination. The origin of the receptors is a man between 18 and 29 years old who received the YFV17D yellow fever vaccine. The CDR3 runs from the conserved cysteine through the conserved F or W. D genes are given only for firm matches. The size entry is marked missing in some rows and otherwise reads once, few, many or a size class.

abundance	d_gene	v_gene	j_gene	CDR3aa	CDR3nt
NA	TRBD1	TRBV11-3	TRBJ2-3	CASSFDRGSYTQYF	TGTGCCAGCAGCTTCGACAGGGGGTCATATACGCAGTATTTT
few	TRBD2	TRBV20-1	TRBJ2-7	CSATPLGLGLEQYF	TGCAGTGCCACGCCCTTGGGACTAGGTCTGGAGCAGTACTTC
many	NA	TRBV18	TRBJ2-3	CASSPRASLSDTQYF	TGTGCCAGCTCACCGAGGGCTTCCCTTTCAGATACGCAGTATTTT
few	TRBD1	TRBV20-1	TRBJ2-4	CSIDRGLAKNIQYF	TGCAGTATCGACAGGGGCCTAGCCAAAAACATTCAGTACTTC
NA	NA	TRBV6-2/TRBV6-3	TRBJ2-5	CASSYSTGQETQYF	TGTGCCAGCAGTTACTCGACCGGCCAAGAGACCCAGTACTTC
NA	NA	TRBV10-1	TRBJ2-1	CASSDSLAVNEQFF	TGCGCCAGCAGTGACAGCCTAGCTGTTAATGAGCAGTTCTTC
few	NA	TRBV29-1	TRBJ2-5	CSATKNTQETQYF	TGCAGCGCCACTAAGAATACACAAGAGACCCAGTACTTC
NA	NA	TRBV11-2	TRBJ1-1	CASSQGRTAFF	TGTGCCAGCAGCCAAGGACGTACGGCTTTCTTT
NA	NA	TRBV7-8	TRBJ2-4	CASSLVGEAKNIQYF	TGTGCCAGCAGCTTAGTAGGTGAAGCCAAAAACATTCAGTACTTC
many	TRBD1	TRBV29-1	TRBJ1-5	CSVTGQGDQPQHF	TGCAGCGTAACCGGACAGGGGGATCAGCCCCAGCATTTT
few	NA	TRBV6-5	TRBJ1-2	CASSYDQGANGYTF	TGTGCCAGCAGTTACGACCAGGGAGCTAACGGCTACACCTTC
NA	NA	TRBV11-2	TRBJ1-1	CASSFGQYYTEAFF	TGTGCCAGCAGCTTCGGACAGTACTACACTGAAGCTTTCTTT
few	TRBD2	TRBV7-2	TRBJ2-1	CASSSRQASLAGSRASYNEQFF	TGTGCCAGCAGCTCCAGACAGGCAAGTCTAGCGGGTTCACGGGCCTCCTACAATGAGCAGTTCTTC
many	NA	TRBV4-3	TRBJ2-7	CASSRGHGDRSYEQYF	TGCGCCAGCAGCCGCGGACACGGGGACCGCTCCTACGAGCAGTACTTC
NA	TRBD1	TRBV20-1	TRBJ2-1	CSANRRDRDRVYNEQFF	TGCAGTGCGAACCGAAGGGACCGGGACAGAGTCTACAATGAGCAGTTCTTC
NA	NA	TRBV12-3/TRBV12-4	TRBJ2-3	CASSPISSENTQYF	TGTGCCAGCAGTCCTATCTCCTCGGAAAATACGCAGTATTTT
NA	NA	TRBV11-2	TRBJ2-3	CASSLGRRGPSTDTQYF	TGTGCCAGCAGCTTGGGGCGGCGGGGACCTAGCACAGATACGCAGTATTTT
many	NA	TRBV4-3	TRBJ2-3	CASSQGAWEQTDTQYF	TGCGCCAGCAGCCAAGGGGCGTGGGAGCAAACAGATACGCAGTATTTT